A single sample gave rise to the 3 T cell receptor beta chains below, sequenced in a study of T cells in Graves' hyperthyroidism and ophthalmopathy. There were TCR beta CDR3 regions amplified from RNA transcripts. A set of HTBI primers served as the primers for a first-round RT-PCR of the TCR CDR3. One entry per CDR3 protein results from TCRdb running MiXCR on the multiplex PCR reads. The sample records some 440,000 distinct CDR3 sequences, about 15% being singletons. The sequenced sample was blood. Receptors originate from a woman aged 18 to 35 with Graves' hyperthyroidism.

This clonotype was observed a few times. The genes are TRBV7-9 and TRBJ2-4, with 13 bases aligning to TRBD2. J was trimmed by 8 bases and V by 4 bases; bases with no gene match: 5. Germline assignment: CDR1 SEHNR and CDR2 FQNEAQ (reference sequence). CDR3 size: 15 residues. The CDR3 here is CASSSGTSGKDIQYF. The DNA of the CDR3 is TGTGCCAGCAGCTCTGGGACTAGCGGGAAAGACATTCAGTACTTC.

This clonotype showed up just a few times. The chain couples TRBV7-8 to TRBJ1-2, with a weak D call TRBD1 (6 bases). The CDR3 is made up of 16 amino acids. The germline CDR1 and CDR2 sequences are SGHVS and FQNEAQ. Trimming removed 4 bases at V and 2 bases at J, with 17 bases between. The CDR3 loop is CASSSLQTGWNYGYTF. The CDR3 DNA follows: TGTGCCAGCAGCTCTCTACAGACAGGATGGAACTATGGCTACACCTTC.

Only a few counts were recorded for this clonotype. CDR3: CSARVRQGINYGYTF. Written as DNA, the CDR3 is TGCAGTGCTAGGGTAAGACAGGGAATCAACTATGGCTACACCTTC. This chain uses TRBV20-1 with TRBJ1-2; 7 positions agree with TRBD1. The trim removed 3 bases at V and 2 bases at J, leaving 9 bases unmatched. The CDR3 runs 15 residues. CDR1 and CDR2 (germline): DFQATT, SNEGSKA (reference sequence).